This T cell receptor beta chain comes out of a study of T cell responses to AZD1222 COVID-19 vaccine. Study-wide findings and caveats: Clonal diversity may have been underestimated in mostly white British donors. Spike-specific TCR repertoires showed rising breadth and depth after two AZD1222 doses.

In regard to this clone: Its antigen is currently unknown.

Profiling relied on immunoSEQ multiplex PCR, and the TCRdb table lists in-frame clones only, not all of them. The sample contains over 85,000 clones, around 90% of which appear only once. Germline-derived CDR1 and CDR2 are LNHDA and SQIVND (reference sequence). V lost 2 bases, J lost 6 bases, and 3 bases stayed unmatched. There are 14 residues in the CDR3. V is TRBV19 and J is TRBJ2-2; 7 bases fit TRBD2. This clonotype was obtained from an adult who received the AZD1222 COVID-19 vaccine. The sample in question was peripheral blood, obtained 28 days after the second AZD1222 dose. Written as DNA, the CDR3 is TGTGCCAGTAGTATACGGGAGGAATCCGGGGAGCTGTTTTTT. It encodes CASSIREESGELFF.